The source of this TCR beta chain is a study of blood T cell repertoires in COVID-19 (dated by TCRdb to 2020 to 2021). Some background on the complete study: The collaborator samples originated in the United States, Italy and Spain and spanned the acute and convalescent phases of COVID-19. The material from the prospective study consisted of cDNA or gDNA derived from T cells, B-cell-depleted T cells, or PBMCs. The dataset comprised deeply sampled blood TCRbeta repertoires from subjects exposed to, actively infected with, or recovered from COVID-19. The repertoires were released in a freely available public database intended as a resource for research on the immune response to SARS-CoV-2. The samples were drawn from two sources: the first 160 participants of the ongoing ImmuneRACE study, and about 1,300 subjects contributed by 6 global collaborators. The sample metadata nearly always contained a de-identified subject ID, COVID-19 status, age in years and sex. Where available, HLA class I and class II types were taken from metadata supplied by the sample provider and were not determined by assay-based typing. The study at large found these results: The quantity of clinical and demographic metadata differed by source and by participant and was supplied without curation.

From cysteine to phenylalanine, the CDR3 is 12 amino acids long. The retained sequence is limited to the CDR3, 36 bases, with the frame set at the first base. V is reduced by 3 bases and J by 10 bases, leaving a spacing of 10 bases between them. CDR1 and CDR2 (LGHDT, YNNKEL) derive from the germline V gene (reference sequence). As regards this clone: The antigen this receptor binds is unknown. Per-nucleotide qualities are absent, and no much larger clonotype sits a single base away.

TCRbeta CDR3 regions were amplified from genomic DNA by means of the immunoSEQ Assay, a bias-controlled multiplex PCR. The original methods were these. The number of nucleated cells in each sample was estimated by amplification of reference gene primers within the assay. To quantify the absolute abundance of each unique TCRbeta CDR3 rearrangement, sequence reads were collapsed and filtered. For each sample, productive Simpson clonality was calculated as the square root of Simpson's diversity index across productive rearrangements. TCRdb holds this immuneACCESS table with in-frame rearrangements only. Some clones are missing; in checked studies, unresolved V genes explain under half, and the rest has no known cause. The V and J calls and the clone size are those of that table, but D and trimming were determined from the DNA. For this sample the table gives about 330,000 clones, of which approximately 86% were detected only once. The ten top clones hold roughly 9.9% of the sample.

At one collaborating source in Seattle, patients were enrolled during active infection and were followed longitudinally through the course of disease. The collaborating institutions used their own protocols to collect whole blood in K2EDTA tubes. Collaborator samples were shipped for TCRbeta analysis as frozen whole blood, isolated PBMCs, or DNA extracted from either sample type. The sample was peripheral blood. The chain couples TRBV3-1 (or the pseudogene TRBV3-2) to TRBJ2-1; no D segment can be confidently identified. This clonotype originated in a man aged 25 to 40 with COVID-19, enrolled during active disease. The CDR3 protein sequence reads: CASSHGHLEQFF. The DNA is TGTGCCAGCAGCCATGGGCACTTAGAGCAGTTCTTC.